This record covers a single TCR beta chain. Its matching antigen is unknown. Assay: immunoSEQ multiplex PCR; the TCRdb copy retains only in-frame clones and omits some. The sample shows 90,000 to 120,000 clones, about 88% of them seen only once. This sample was included in a study of graft-versus-host responses after intestinal transplantation. In the study overall: Transplant recipients had multivisceral, liver-intestinal, or isolated intestinal grafts.

Deletions cut 0 bases from V and 3 bases from J, with 5 bases between. The germline V gene has CDR1 LGHNA and CDR2 YNFKEQ. The length of the CDR3 is 13 residues. This TCR came from a human donor who received an intestinal transplant. Sequenced here: unstimulated CD4+ T cells sorted from spleen or lymph node cells, sampled before intestinal transplant. This chain uses TRBV4-2 with TRBJ2-5; no definite D call. The DNA of the CDR3 is TGTGCCAGCAGCCAAGACCCAAAAGAGACCCAGTACTTC. Protein sequence: CASSQDPKETQYF.